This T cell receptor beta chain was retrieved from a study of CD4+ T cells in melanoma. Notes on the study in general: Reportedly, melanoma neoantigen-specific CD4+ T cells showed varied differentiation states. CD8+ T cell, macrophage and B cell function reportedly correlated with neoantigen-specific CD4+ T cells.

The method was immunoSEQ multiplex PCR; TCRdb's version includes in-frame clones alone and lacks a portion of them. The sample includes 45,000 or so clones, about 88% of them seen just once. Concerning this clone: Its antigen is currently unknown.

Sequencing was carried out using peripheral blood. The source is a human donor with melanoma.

Here the CDR3 DNA reads TGCGCCAGCAGCCAAGAGACGGCTGGTAATGAAAAACTGTTTTTT. Translation gives CASSQETAGNEKLFF. The chain carries TRBV4-1 and TRBJ1-4; D is undetermined. The germline V gene has CDR1 MGHRA and CDR2 YSYEKL. This CDR3 has 15 amino acids. The V end was cut by 0 bases, the J end by 4 bases, with 9 bases between.